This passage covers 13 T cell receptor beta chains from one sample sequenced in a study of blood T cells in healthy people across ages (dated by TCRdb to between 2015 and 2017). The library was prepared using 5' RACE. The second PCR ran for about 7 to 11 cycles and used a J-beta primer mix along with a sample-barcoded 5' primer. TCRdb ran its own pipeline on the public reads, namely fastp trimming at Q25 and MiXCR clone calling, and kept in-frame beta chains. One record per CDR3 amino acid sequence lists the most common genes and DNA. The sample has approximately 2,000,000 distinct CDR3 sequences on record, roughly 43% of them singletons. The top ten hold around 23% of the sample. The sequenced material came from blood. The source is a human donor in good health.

CDR3 DNA: TGTGCCAGCAGTTATTGGGGCGGCAACTATGGCTACACCTTC. It is translated as CASSYWGGNYGYTF. The chain joins TRBV6-2 or TRBV6-3 to TRBJ1-2, with D possibly matching TRBD1 (5 bases). Germline CDR1 reads MNHEY; CDR2 reads SVGEGT. V lost 3 bases, J lost 2 bases, and 10 bases lay in between. The CDR3 contains 14 residues.

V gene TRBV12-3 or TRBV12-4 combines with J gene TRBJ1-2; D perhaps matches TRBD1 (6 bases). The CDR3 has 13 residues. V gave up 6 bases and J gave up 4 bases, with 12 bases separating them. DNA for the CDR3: TGTGCCAGCAGGGAAGACAGGTTCTATGGCTACACCTTC. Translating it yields CASREDRFYGYTF.

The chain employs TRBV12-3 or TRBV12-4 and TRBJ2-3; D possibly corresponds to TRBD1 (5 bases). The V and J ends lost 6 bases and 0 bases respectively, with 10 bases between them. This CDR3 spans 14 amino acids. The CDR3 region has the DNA TGTGCCAGCAGGGACATAGCAAGCACAGATACGCAGTATTTT. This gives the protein CASRDIASTDTQYF.

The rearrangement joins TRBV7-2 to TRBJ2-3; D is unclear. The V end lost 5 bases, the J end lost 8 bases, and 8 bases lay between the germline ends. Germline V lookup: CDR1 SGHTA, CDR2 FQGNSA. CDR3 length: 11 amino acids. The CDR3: CASSPMLTQYF. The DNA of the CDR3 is TGTGCCAGCAGCCCCATGCTTACGCAGTATTTT.

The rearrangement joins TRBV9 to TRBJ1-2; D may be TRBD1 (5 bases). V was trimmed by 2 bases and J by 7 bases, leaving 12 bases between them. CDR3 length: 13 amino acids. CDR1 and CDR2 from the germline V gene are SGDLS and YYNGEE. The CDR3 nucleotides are TGTGCCAGCAGCGTGGACGGACAAGGTGGCTACACCTTC. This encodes CASSVDGQGGYTF.

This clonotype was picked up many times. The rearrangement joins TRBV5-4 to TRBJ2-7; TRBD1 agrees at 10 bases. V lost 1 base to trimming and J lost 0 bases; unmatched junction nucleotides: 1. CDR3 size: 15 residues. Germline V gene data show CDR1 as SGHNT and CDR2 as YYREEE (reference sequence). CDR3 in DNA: TGTGCCAGCAGCTTGTGGACAGGGGGCTCCTACGAGCAGTACTTC. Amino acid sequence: CASSLWTGGSYEQYF.

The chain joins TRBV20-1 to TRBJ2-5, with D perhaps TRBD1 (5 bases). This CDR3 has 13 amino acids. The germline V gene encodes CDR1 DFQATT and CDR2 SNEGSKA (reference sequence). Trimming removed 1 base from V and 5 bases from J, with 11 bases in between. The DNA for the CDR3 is TGCAGTGCTAGAGCCCCAGGGCTCGAGACCCAGTACTTC. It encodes CSARAPGLETQYF.

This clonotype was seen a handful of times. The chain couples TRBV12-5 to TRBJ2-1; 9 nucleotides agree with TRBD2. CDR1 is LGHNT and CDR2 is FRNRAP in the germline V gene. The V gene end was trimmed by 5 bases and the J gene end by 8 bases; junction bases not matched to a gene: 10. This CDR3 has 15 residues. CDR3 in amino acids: CASGDGTSPRDEQFF. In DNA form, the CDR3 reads TGTGCTAGTGGTGACGGGACTAGCCCGCGCGATGAGCAGTTCTTC.

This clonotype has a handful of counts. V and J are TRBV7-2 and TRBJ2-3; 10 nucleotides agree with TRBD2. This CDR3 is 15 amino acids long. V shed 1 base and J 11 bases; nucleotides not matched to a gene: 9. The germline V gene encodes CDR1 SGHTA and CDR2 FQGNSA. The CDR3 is CASSLGASGGKVQYF. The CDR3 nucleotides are TGTGCCAGCAGCTTAGGGGCTAGCGGGGGAAAGGTGCAGTATTTT.

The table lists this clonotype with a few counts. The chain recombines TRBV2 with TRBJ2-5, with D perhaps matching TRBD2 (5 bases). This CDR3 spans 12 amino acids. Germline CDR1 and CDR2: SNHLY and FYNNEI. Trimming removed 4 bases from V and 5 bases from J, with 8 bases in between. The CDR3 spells CASSAGEETQYF. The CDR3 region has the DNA TGTGCCAGCAGTGCCGGGGAGGAGACCCAGTACTTC. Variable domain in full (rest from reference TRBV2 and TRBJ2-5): EPEVTQTPSHQVTQMGQEVILRCVPISNHLYFYWYRQILGQKVEFLVSFYNNEISEKSEIFDDQFSVERPDGSNFTLKIRSTKLEDSAMYFCASSAGEETQYFGPGTRLLVL.

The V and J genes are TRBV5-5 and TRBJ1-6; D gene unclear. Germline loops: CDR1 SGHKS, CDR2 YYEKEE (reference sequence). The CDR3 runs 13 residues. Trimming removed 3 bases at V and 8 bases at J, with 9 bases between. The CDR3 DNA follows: TGTGCCAGCAGCTCGGAGATGGATTCACCCCTCCACTTT. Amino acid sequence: CASSSEMDSPLHF. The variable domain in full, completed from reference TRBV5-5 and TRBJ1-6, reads DAGVTQSPTHLIKTRGQQVTLRCSPISGHKSVSWYQQVLGQGPQFIFQYYEKEERGRGNFPDRFSARQFPNYSSELNVNALLLGDSALYLCASSSEMDSPLHFGNGTRLTVT.

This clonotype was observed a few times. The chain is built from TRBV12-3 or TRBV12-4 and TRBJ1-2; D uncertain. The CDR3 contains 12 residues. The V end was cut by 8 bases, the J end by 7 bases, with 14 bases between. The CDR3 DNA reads TGTGCCAGCGGGTCTGGGTATACTGGCTACACCTTC. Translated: CASGSGYTGYTF.

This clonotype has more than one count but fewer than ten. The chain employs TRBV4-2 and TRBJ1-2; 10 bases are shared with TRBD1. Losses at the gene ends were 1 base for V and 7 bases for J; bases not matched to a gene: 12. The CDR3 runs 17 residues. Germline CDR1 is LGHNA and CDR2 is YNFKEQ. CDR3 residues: CASSQVADRGLVGGYTF. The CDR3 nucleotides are TGTGCCAGCAGCCAAGTTGCCGACAGGGGGCTAGTGGGTGGCTACACCTTC.